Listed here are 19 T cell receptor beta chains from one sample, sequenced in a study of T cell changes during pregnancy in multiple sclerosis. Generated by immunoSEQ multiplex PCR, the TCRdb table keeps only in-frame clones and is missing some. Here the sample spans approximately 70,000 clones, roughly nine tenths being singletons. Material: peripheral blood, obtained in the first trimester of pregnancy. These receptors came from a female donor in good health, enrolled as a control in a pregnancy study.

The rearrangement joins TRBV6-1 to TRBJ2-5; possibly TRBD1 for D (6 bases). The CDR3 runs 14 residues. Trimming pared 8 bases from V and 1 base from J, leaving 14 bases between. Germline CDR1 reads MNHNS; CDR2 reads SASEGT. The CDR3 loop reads CASGRQASQETQYF. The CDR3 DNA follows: TGTGCCAGCGGCCGACAGGCCTCCCAAGAGACCCAGTACTTC.

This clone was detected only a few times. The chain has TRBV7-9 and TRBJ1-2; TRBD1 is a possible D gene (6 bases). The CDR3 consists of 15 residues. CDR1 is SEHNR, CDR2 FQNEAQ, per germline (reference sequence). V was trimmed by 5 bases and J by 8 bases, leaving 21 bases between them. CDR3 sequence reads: CASSPRGGNGVGYTF. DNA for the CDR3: TGTGCCAGCAGCCCAAGAGGGGGAAATGGCGTCGGCTACACCTTC.

CDR3: CASSPGLTSEQYF. For the CDR3, the DNA is TGTGCCAGCAGCCCGGGACTAACTAGCGAGCAGTACTTC. V is TRBV5-5 and J is TRBJ2-7, with 7 bases matching TRBD2. The CDR3 length is 13 residues. Trimming at V came to 4 bases and at J to 6 bases, leaving 7 bases not matched to a gene. Germline loops: CDR1 SGHKS, CDR2 YYEKEE (reference sequence).

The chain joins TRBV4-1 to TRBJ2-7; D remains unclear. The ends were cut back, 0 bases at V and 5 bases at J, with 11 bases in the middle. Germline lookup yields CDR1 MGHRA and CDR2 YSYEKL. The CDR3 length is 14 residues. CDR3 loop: CASSQDPPFHEQYF. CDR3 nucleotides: TGCGCCAGCAGCCAAGATCCCCCGTTTCACGAGCAGTACTTC.

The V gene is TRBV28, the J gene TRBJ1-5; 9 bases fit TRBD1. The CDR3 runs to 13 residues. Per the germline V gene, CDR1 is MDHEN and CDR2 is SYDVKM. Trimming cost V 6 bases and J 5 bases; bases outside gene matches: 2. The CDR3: CASRGQGDQPQHF. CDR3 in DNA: TGTGCCAGCAGGGGACAGGGCGATCAGCCCCAGCATTTT.

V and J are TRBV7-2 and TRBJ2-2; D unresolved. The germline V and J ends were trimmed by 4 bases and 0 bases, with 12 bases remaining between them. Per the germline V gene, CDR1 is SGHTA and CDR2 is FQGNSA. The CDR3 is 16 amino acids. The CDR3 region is CASSSRQIANTGELFF. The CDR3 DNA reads TGTGCCAGCAGCTCCCGACAAATCGCGAACACCGGGGAGCTGTTTTTT.

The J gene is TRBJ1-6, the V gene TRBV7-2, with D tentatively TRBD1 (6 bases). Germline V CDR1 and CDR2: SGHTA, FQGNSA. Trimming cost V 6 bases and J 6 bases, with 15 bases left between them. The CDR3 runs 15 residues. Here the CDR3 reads CASRPATGSNSPLHF. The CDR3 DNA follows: TGTGCCAGCAGACCTGCTACAGGGTCTAATTCACCCCTCCACTTT.

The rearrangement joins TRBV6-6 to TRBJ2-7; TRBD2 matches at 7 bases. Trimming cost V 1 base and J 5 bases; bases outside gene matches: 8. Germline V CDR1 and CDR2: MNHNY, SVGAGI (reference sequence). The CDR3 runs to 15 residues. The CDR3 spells CASSYLGEGRDEQYF. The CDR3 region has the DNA TGTGCCAGCAGTTACTTGGGGGAGGGGAGGGACGAGCAGTACTTC.

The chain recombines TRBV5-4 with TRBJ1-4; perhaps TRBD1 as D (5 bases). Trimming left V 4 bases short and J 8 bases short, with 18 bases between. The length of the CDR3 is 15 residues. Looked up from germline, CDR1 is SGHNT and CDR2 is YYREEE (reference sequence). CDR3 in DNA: TGTGCCAGCAGCCCAAATGGCGGGGGTCGCGAAAAACTGTTTTTT. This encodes CASSPNGGGREKLFF.

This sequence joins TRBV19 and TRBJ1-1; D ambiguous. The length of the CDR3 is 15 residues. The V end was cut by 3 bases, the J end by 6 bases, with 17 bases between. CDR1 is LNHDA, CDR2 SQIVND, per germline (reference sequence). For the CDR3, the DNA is TGTGCCAGTAGTATCCCGAATGCGGGTAGCCCTGAAGCTTTCTTT. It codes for CASSIPNAGSPEAFF.

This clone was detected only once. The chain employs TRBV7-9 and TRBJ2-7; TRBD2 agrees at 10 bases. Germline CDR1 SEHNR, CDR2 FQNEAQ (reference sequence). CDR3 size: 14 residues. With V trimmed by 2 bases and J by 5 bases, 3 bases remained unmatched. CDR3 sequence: CASSLLLAGDEQYF. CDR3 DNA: TGTGCCAGCAGCTTATTGCTAGCGGGAGACGAGCAGTACTTC.

In DNA form, the CDR3 reads TGTGCCAGCAGCTTAAATAGCGGGGGGGTAGCAGAGACCCAGTACTTC. As protein: CASSLNSGGVAETQYF. The rearrangement links TRBV7-2 to TRBJ2-5; 11 bases map to TRBD2. Germline CDR1 and CDR2: SGHTA and FQGNSA. The CDR3 spans 16 residues. The V gene end was trimmed by 2 bases and the J gene end by 4 bases; junction bases not matched to a gene: 6.

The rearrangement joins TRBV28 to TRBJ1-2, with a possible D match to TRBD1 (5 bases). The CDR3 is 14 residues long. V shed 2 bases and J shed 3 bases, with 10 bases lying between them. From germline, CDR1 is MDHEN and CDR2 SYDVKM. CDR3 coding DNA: TGTGCCAGCAGTTTAGTTAGGGGTCACTATGGCTACACCTTC. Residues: CASSLVRGHYGYTF.

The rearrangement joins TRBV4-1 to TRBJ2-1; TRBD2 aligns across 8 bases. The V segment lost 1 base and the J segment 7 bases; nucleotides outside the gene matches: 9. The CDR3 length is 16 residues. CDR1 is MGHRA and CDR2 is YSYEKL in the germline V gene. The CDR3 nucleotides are TGCGCCAGCAGCCAAGTTAACGGGAGGGCAGGGAATGAGCAGTTCTTC. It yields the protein CASSQVNGRAGNEQFF.

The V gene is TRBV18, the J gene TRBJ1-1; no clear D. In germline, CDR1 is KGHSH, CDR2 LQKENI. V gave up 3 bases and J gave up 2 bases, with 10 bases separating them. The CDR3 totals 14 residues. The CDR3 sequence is CASSPGYGNTEAFF. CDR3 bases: TGTGCCAGCTCACCCGGGTACGGTAACACTGAAGCTTTCTTT.

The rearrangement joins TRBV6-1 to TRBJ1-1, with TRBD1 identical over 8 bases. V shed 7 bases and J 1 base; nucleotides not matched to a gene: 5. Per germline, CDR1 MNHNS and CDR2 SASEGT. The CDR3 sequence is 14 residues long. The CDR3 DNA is TGTGCCAGCACCCGGACAGGGAGGAACACTGAAGCTTTCTTT. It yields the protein CASTRTGRNTEAFF.

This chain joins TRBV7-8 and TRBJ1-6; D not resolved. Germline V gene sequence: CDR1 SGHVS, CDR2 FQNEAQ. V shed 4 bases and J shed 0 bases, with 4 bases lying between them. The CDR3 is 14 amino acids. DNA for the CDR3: TGTGCCAGCAGCTATAGCTCCTATAATTCACCCCTCCACTTT. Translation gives CASSYSSYNSPLHF.

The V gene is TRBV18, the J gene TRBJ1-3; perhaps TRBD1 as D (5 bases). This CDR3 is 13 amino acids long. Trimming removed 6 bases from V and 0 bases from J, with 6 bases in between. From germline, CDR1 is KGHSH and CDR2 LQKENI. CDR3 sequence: CASSTDSGNTIYF. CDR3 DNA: TGTGCCAGCTCGACAGACTCTGGAAACACCATATATTTT. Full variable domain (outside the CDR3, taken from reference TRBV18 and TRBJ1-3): NAGVMQNPRHLVRRRGQEARLRCSPMKGHSHVYWYRQLPEEGLKFMVYLQKENIIDESGMPKERFSAEFPKEGPSILRIQQVVRGDSAAYFCASSTDSGNTIYFGEGSWLTVV.

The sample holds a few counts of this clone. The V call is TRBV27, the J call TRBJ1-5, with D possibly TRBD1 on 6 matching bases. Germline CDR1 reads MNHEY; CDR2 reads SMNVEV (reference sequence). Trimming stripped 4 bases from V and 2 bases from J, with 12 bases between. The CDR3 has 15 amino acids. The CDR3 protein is CASSSAWTGNQPQHF. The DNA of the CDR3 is TGTGCCAGCAGTTCCGCCTGGACAGGCAATCAGCCCCAGCATTTT.